This TCR beta chain originates from a study of blood T cell repertoires in COVID-19 (dated by TCRdb to about 2020). About the full investigation: The collaborator samples originated in the United States, Italy and Spain and spanned the acute and convalescent phases of COVID-19. A de-identified subject ID, COVID-19 status, age in years and sex were almost always included in the sample metadata. The dataset comprised deeply sampled blood TCRbeta repertoires from subjects exposed to, actively infected with, or recovered from COVID-19. HLA class I and class II types, where available, came from metadata supplied by the sample provider rather than from assay-based typing. Samples were obtained from the ongoing ImmuneRACE study (first 160 participants) and from some 1,200 subjects provided by 6 global collaborators. A freely available public database, intended as a resource for researchers studying the immune response to SARS-CoV-2, is where the repertoires were released. The material from the prospective study consisted of cDNA or gDNA derived from T cells, B-cell-depleted T cells, or PBMCs. Study-wide conclusions, independent of this receptor: The amount of clinical and demographic metadata varied by source and participant and was provided uncurated.

Whole blood was collected in K2EDTA tubes by collaborating institutions according to the institutions' own protocols. For TCRbeta analysis, collaborator samples were shipped as frozen whole blood, as isolated PBMCs, or as DNA extracted from either sample type. The immunoSEQ Assay, a bias-controlled multiplex PCR, was used to amplify TCRbeta CDR3 regions from genomic DNA. The paper's data handling went like this. Nucleated cell counts per sample were estimated from amplification of reference gene primers within the assay. To quantify the absolute abundance of each unique TCRbeta CDR3 rearrangement, sequence reads were collapsed and filtered. For each sample, productive Simpson clonality was calculated as the square root of Simpson's diversity index across productive rearrangements. The clones in this table, taken by TCRdb from immuneACCESS, are in-frame only. Not every clone is retained; where verified, under half of the shortfall comes from an unresolved V gene, and the cause of the rest is unknown. Clone size and the V and J calls come from that table; the DNA yielded D and trimming. The sample includes nearly 30,000 clones, with 90% observed a single time. Roughly 8% of the sample is taken by the ten largest.

As encoded in the germline V gene (reference sequence), CDR1 is SGHAT while CDR2 is FQDESV. Including the terminal cysteine and phenylalanine, the CDR3 comprises 14 residues. The retained sequence is limited to the CDR3, 42 bases, with the frame set at the first base. V sheds 5 bases and J sheds 5 bases, leaving 10 bases between their ends. As for this clone: Its target antigen remains unknown. One base away there is no much larger clone; base qualities are not given.

The specimen was peripheral blood. Rearrangement joined TRBV11-1 to TRBJ1-6; the D gene is perhaps TRBD1, on 5 matching bases. The TCR sequence derives from a man aged 70 or older with active or convalescent COVID-19. The DNA sequence is as follows: TGTGCCAGCAGCCGTGGGGCGAATAATTCACCCCTCCACTTT. The encoded protein is CASSRGANNSPLHF.